The rows below give T cell receptor beta chains drawn from one sample of a study of CD8+CD57+ T cells in acquired aplastic anemia. TCRdb fed the reads into MiXCR, producing one record per CDR3 protein. The top ten clones hold around 8.8% of a sample with fewer than 70,000 distinct CDR3 sequences, 54% of them seen once. The sample comprised sorted CD4+, CD8+, or CD8+CD57+ T cells (not recorded which) from PBMCs. These TCRs come from a human donor in good health, serving as a control. The conserved cysteine and the conserved F or W are not part of the CDR3 here.

j_call | v_call | cdr3_aa
TRBJ1-3 | TRBV5-1 | ASSTEGQGRYTIY
TRBJ2-5 | TRBV2 | ASSGASGETQY
TRBJ2-7 | TRBV11-2 | ASSLRKGNHEQY
TRBJ2-1 | TRBV29-1 | SVEGPPTSGSRSYNEQF
TRBJ2-2 | TRBV7-2 | ASSLVGPGELF
TRBJ2-1 | TRBV29-1 | SVDTPRSEQF
TRBJ1-4 | TRBV7-3 | ARSSGQGYINEKLF
TRBJ1-1 | TRBV7-8 | ASTDRTAEAF
TRBJ2-5 | TRBV20-1 | SARDNSGGALETQY
TRBJ2-7 | TRBV19 | ASSTRQGGSYEQY
TRBJ2-1 | TRBV15 | ATSLGLAGDNEQF
TRBJ2-5 | TRBV29-1 | SGAIGTAYQETQY
TRBJ2-7 | TRBV19 | ASNEGTGIEQY
TRBJ1-3 | TRBV7-9 | ASSLFPDTYSGNTIY
TRBJ1-5 | TRBV28 | ASRTTGVGQPQH
TRBJ2-7 | TRBV24-1 | ATSPGRSTHNEQY
TRBJ1-2 | TRBV20-1 | SASVQTSSTNYGYT